Shown below are 18 T cell receptor beta chains from a single sample sequenced in a study of radiotherapy plus CTLA-4 blockade in lung cancer. Sequencing was performed with immunoSEQ multiplex PCR; in TCRdb, only in-frame clones are kept and a portion is missing. This table holds tens of thousands of clones, around 75% found once. The sequences come from peripheral blood, collected from a patient treated with radiotherapy plus ipilimumab. The source is a human donor with non-small cell lung cancer who had a complete response to radiotherapy plus ipilimumab.

This chain joins TRBV6-5 and TRBJ1-1, with 8 bases that match TRBD1. CDR1 and CDR2 from the germline V gene are MNHEY and SVGAGI. The CDR3 is 15 residues long. With V trimmed by 6 bases and J by 7 bases, 13 bases remained unmatched. CDR3 bases: TGTGCCAGCAGGCCGGTTCAGGGGGCGATGATTGAAGCTTTCTTT. This translates into CASRPVQGAMIEAFF.

V and J are TRBV29-1 and TRBJ1-1; 10 positions match TRBD1. V shed 5 bases and J 0 bases; nucleotides not matched to a gene: 3. CDR1 is SQVTM, CDR2 ANQGSEA, per germline. The CDR3 runs to 14 residues. The CDR3 region has the DNA TGCAGCGTTCGGGACAGGGGTTTGAACACTGAAGCTTTCTTT. Amino acid sequence: CSVRDRGLNTEAFF.

The chain carries TRBV19 and TRBJ2-7; D call uncertain. CDR1 LNHDA and CDR2 SQIVND come from the germline V gene (reference sequence). Trimming removed 1 base at V and 0 bases at J, with 7 bases between. The CDR3 has 14 amino acids. The CDR3 DNA is TGTGCCAGTAGTATAGGAGCCGGCTCCTACGAGCAGTACTTC. Translating gives CASSIGAGSYEQYF.

In nucleotides, the CDR3 is TGCAGCGCTGGGGGGGGGACCTACGAGCAGTACTTC. It encodes CSAGGGTYEQYF. The chain carries TRBV29-1 and TRBJ2-7, with 7 bases identical to TRBD2. V shed 7 bases and J 2 bases; nucleotides not matched to a gene: 5. The CDR3 covers 12 residues. Germline V lookup: CDR1 SQVTM, CDR2 ANQGSEA.

The V and J genes are TRBV6-5 and TRBJ2-5, with 7 positions matching TRBD1. The tail of the sequence fits TRBJ2-7 better, so the J call may be wrong. Looked up from germline, CDR1 is MNHEY and CDR2 is SVGAGI. This CDR3 has 15 amino acids. Here the CDR3 DNA reads TGTGCCAGCAGCCAAGACAGGGATCGTCCCTACGAGCAGTACTTC. Its protein is CASSQDRDRPYEQYF.

There are a few counts of this clone. The chain links TRBV7-9 to TRBJ2-1, with TRBD2 matching 10 bases. The CDR3 length is 14 residues. The trim removed 5 bases at V and 3 bases at J, leaving 1 base unmatched. CDR1 is SEHNR and CDR2 is FQNEAQ in the germline V gene (reference sequence). The CDR3 is CASSTSGIYNEQFF. The CDR3 region has the DNA TGTGCCAGCAGCACTAGCGGGATCTACAATGAGCAGTTCTTC.

This chain links TRBV30 with TRBJ2-2, with 14 bases aligning to TRBD2. With V trimmed by 4 bases and J by 5 bases, 9 bases remained unmatched. Germline assignment: CDR1 GTSNPN and CDR2 SVGIG (reference sequence). The CDR3 consists of 17 residues. The CDR3 DNA reads TGTGCCTGGAAGACGGGACTAGCGGGAGTAGTGACCGGGGAGCTGTTTTTT. This codes for CAWKTGLAGVVTGELFF.

J is TRBJ1-5 and V is TRBV7-2, with D perhaps matching TRBD1 (5 bases). Trimming took 5 bases from V and 0 from J, leaving 11 bases between them. CDR3 length equals 15 residues. Looked up from germline, CDR1 is SGHTA and CDR2 is FQGNSA. The CDR3 DNA follows: TGTGCCAGCAGCCTCGGGGGGACTAGCAATCAGCCCCAGCATTTT. Residues: CASSLGGTSNQPQHF.

The chain combines TRBV6-4 with TRBJ2-1; tentative D call: TRBD1 (6 bases). V lost 0 bases and J lost 2, with 8 bases in between. CDR1 is MRHNA and CDR2 is SNTAGT in the germline V gene. This CDR3 has 15 amino acids. CDR3 sequence: CASSDSTGPYNEQFF. The CDR3 DNA sequence: TGTGCCAGCAGTGACTCGACAGGACCCTACAATGAGCAGTTCTTC.

This chain connects TRBV5-4 to TRBJ2-5; weak D call: TRBD2 (7 bases). In germline, CDR1 is SGHNT, CDR2 YYREEE (reference sequence). This CDR3 has 15 residues. V lost 4 bases and J 2 bases, leaving 15 bases between the germline ends. CDR3 coding DNA: TGTGCCAGCAGCCCTCAGGGGAGGGGGCAAGAGACCCAGTACTTC. This codes for CASSPQGRGQETQYF.

J is TRBJ1-1 and V is TRBV6-5; 9 positions match TRBD1. V shed 6 bases and J 6 bases; nucleotides not matched to a gene: 8. Germline values: CDR1 MNHEY, CDR2 SVGAGI. The length of the CDR3 is 14 residues. The CDR3 coding sequence is TGTGCCAGCAGGGGACAGGGAAGGATCTCTGAAGCTTTCTTT. Its translation is CASRGQGRISEAFF.

This clone was picked up one time. V gene TRBV7-2 combines with J gene TRBJ2-1, with 12 bases fitting TRBD2. CDR1 is SGHTA, CDR2 FQGNSA, per germline. The CDR3 is 14 amino acids. The junction had 3 bases not matched to a gene; V was cut back by 3 bases and J by 9 bases. The CDR3 DNA reads TGTGCCAGCAGCTTTCGGACTAGCGGGACTGAGCAGTTCTTC. Protein: CASSFRTSGTEQFF. Drawing the rest from reference TRBV7-2 and TRBJ2-1, the complete variable domain is GAGVSQSPSNKVTEKGKDVELRCDPISGHTALYWYRQSLGQGLEFLIYFQGNSAPDKSGLPSDRFSAERTGGSVSTLTIQRTQQEDSAVYLCASSFRTSGTEQFFGPGTRLTVL.

The chain employs TRBV19 and TRBJ1-5, with TRBD1 as a possible D gene (6 bases). Germline V gene data show CDR1 as LNHDA and CDR2 as SQIVND (reference sequence). V was shortened by 1 base and J by 4 bases, with 17 bases between the two germline ends. This CDR3 has 17 residues. The chain's CDR3 is CASSIGGTGTLNQPQHF. In DNA form, the CDR3 reads TGTGCCAGTAGTATAGGGGGGACCGGGACATTAAATCAGCCCCAGCATTTT.

The rearrangement uses TRBV7-9 and TRBJ2-1; 10 bases agree with TRBD2. CDR1 and CDR2 (germline): SEHNR, FQNEAQ (reference sequence). The CDR3 has 13 amino acids. Losses at the gene ends were 2 bases for V and 8 bases for J; bases not matched to a gene: 0. The CDR3 here is CASSLSGGDEQFF. CDR3 nucleotides: TGTGCCAGCAGCTTAAGCGGGGGGGATGAGCAGTTCTTC.

The chain has TRBV10-3 and TRBJ1-3, with D unclear. Trimming shortened V by 8 bases and J by 0 bases, and 11 bases separated the two germline ends. The CDR3 is made up of 14 amino acids. CDR1 is ENHRY, CDR2 SYGVKD, per germline. CDR3: CAIGLADSGNTIYF. CDR3 DNA: TGTGCCATCGGGTTAGCAGACTCTGGAAACACCATATATTTT.

CDR3 region: CAISDARGVNYGYTF. In DNA form, the CDR3 reads TGTGCCATCAGTGATGCCCGGGGAGTTAACTATGGCTACACCTTC. The rearrangement links TRBV10-3 to TRBJ1-2; the D is unclear. V lost 3 bases, J lost 1 base, and 12 bases lay in between. Germline CDR1 reads ENHRY; CDR2 reads SYGVKD. The CDR3 runs 15 residues.

This chain connects TRBV19 to TRBJ1-2, with D uncertain. The CDR3 is made up of 11 amino acids. The germline V and J ends were trimmed by 6 bases and 8 bases, with 10 bases remaining between them. Germline loops: CDR1 LNHDA, CDR2 SQIVND (reference sequence). The CDR3 nucleotides are TGTGCCAGTAGCACCCGGAGCGGCTACACCTTC. Translating gives CASSTRSGYTF.

This chain links TRBV18 with TRBJ2-7, with 9 bases that match TRBD1. CDR1 and CDR2 (germline): KGHSH, LQKENI. This CDR3 has 15 residues. The junction had 8 bases not matched to a gene; V was cut back by 5 bases and J by 3 bases. The DNA for the CDR3 is TGTGCCAGCTCATGGACAGGGGAAGGAAACTACGAGCAGTACTTC. Amino acids: CASSWTGEGNYEQYF.